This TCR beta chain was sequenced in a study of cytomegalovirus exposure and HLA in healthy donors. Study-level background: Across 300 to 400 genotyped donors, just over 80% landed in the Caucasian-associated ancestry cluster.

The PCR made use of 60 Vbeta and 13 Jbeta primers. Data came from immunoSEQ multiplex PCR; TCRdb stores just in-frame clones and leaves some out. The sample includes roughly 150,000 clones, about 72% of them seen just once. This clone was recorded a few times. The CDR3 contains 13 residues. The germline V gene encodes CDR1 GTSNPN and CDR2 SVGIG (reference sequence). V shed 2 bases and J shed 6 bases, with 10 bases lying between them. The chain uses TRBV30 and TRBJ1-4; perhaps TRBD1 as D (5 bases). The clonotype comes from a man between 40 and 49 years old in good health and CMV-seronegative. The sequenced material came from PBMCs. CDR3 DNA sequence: TGTGCCTGGAGTCGGGGGAATTATGAAAAACTGTTTTTT. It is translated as CAWSRGNYEKLFF.